This passage covers 8 T cell receptor beta chains from one sample sequenced in a study of CD8 T cells in ankylosing spondylitis. Study-level results: A motif of under 10 highly homologous TCR beta variants was seen as apparently characteristic of ankylosing spondylitis blood.

TCRdb reprocessed the 5' RACE reads with MiXCR, giving one entry per CDR3 protein. The sample records about 340,000 distinct CDR3 sequences, 7% to 9% being singletons. Their antigens are not known. The sample taken for sequencing was blood, either unsorted or a sorted T cell fraction (not recorded which). The receptors here all came from a male donor with ankylosing spondylitis.

CDR3 loop: CAISEYQENTEAFF. Here the CDR3 DNA reads TGTGCCATCAGTGAATATCAGGAGAACACTGAAGCTTTCTTT. This chain links TRBV10-3 with TRBJ1-1; D uncertain. The CDR3 is 14 amino acids. The V gene lost 3 bases and the J gene lost 1 base, with 9 bases spanning the gap. Germline V gives CDR1 ENHRY, CDR2 SYGVKD.

A remark on this clonotype: An end of the junction does not agree with germline; a read error may underlie this. V and J are TRBV4-1 and TRBJ2-3, with 9 bases fitting TRBD1. CDR1 and CDR2 (germline): MGHRA, YSYEKL. This CDR3 contains 16 residues. CDR3 in DNA: TGCGCCAGCCGCCATTTCCGGGACAGGGCGACAGATACGCAGTATTTT. Translated, it gives CASRHFRDRATDTQYF.

This chain links TRBV9 with TRBJ2-1; the D gene is possibly TRBD1 (7 bases). The CDR3 has 16 amino acids. V was cut by 3 bases and J by 8 bases, with 21 bases left in between. Per germline, CDR1 SGDLS and CDR2 YYNGEE. CDR3 loop: CASSGGVSPGGDEQFF. CDR3 DNA: TGTGCCAGCAGCGGGGGGGTGAGCCCAGGGGGTGATGAGCAGTTCTTC.

This sequence joins TRBV4-1 and TRBJ2-5, with D unresolved. V was trimmed by 0 bases and J by 5 bases, leaving 13 bases between them. Germline-derived CDR1 and CDR2 are MGHRA and YSYEKL. This CDR3 region has 15 residues. CDR3 DNA sequence: TGCGCCAGCAGCCAAGAGGGCAGAGGACGGGAGACCCAGTACTTC. Translating gives CASSQEGRGRETQYF.

There are a few counts of this clonotype. The chain carries TRBV20-1 and TRBJ2-1, with D perhaps matching TRBD1 or TRBD2 (5 bases each). The CDR3 length is 11 residues. Germline CDR1 reads DFQATT; CDR2 reads SNEGSKA (reference sequence). The V and J ends lost 4 bases and 9 bases respectively, with 10 bases between them. In DNA form, the CDR3 reads TGCAGTGCTATCTTTGGGGGTGAGCAGTTCTTC. It encodes CSAIFGGEQFF.

Here the CDR3 DNA reads TGTGCCAGCAGTGAATATTCGGCAGGCGGGAGCACAGATACGCAGTATTTT. It yields the protein CASSEYSAGGSTDTQYF. The chain carries TRBV25-1 and TRBJ2-3; maybe TRBD2 (5 bases). The germline V and J ends were trimmed by 0 bases and 0 bases, with 13 bases remaining between them. Per the germline V gene, CDR1 is MGHDK and CDR2 is SYGVNS. The CDR3 runs 17 residues.

In this sample, this clonotype turned up a few times. The chain carries TRBV7-9 and TRBJ2-5; TRBD2 matches at 13 bases. There are 16 residues in the CDR3. CDR1 is SEHNR, CDR2 FQNEAQ, per germline (reference sequence). V was pared by 1 base and J by 5 bases, with 4 bases of the junction left unmatched. The CDR3 spells CASSLGTSGSGETQYF. CDR3 nucleotide sequence: TGTGCCAGCAGCTTAGGGACTAGCGGGAGTGGTGAGACCCAGTACTTC.

The rearrangement uses TRBV3-1 and TRBJ1-4; no reliable D call. Per the germline V gene, CDR1 is LGHDT and CDR2 is YNNKEL (reference sequence). V lost 7 bases, J lost 6 bases, and 15 bases lay in between. This CDR3 has 14 residues. The CDR3 region has the DNA TGTGCCAGCAATTCCGGTCCGGGAGATGAAAAACTGTTTTTT. This sequence encodes CASNSGPGDEKLFF. The full variable domain, completed using reference TRBV3-1 and TRBJ1-4, is DTAVSQTPKYLVTQMGNDKSIKCEQNLGHDTMYWYKQDSKKFLKIMFSYNNKELIINETVPNRFSPKSPDKAHLNLHINSLELGDSAVYFCASNSGPGDEKLFFGSGTQLSVL.